This is a list of T cell receptor beta chains from one sample in a study of T-cell reconstitution after alpha-beta-depleted transplantation in children. TCRdb ran MiXCR on the PCR reads and lists one entry per CDR3 protein. The sample has hundreds of thousands of distinct CDR3 sequences, roughly 25% seen once; the top ten hold 4% to 6%. The sample in question was PBMCs, mostly from graft donor cells, obtained 360 days after TCRalphabeta/CD19-depleted stem cell transplant. The receptors were sampled from a female patient younger than 10 who had a stem cell transplant for congenital amegakaryocytic thrombocytopenia, so the T cells may come from the graft donor. Both conserved end residues are part of each CDR3. The D gene is left open where the match is weak. Some rows have no size entry. The others give once, few or many, or a class for an expanded clone.

TGCAGCGAACACGGACCTACAACTAATGAAAAACTGTTTTTT,CSEHGPTTNEKLFF,.,TRBJ1-4,.,TRBV20-1
TGCAGTGCTAGGGGGGCATACATGAACACTGAAGCTTTCTTT,CSARGAYMNTEAFF,.,TRBJ1-1,.,TRBV20-1
TGCGCCAGCAGCCAGATAAGCGGGGGAGTCTACAATGAGCAGTTCTTC,CASSQISGGVYNEQFF,TRBD2,TRBJ2-1,.,TRBV4-1
TGTGCCACCAGCAGAGCAGGGACCGCTGAAGCTTTCTTT,CATSRAGTAEAFF,.,TRBJ1-1,.,TRBV15
TGTGCCAGCAGTTACTCGTACTGGGCACAAACGAACACTGAAGCTTTCTTT,CASSYSYWAQTNTEAFF,.,TRBJ1-1,.,TRBV6-5
TGTGCCATCAGTTGGGACAGGAACTATGGCTACACCTTC,CAISWDRNYGYTF,TRBD1,TRBJ1-2,few,TRBV10-3
TGTGCCAGCCTCGGGCTAGCGGAGTACACCGGGGAGCTGTTTTTT,CASLGLAEYTGELFF,TRBD2,TRBJ2-2,.,TRBV28
TGTGCCAGCAGTTACTCGAGGACAGGTGATCAGCCCCAGCATTTT,CASSYSRTGDQPQHF,TRBD1,TRBJ1-5,.,TRBV6-2/TRBV6-3
TGTGCCAGCAGCCTATTCGCATCCGGGACAGGATCACTGGAGAATGGCTACACCTTC,CASSLFASGTGSLENGYTF,TRBD1,TRBJ1-2,.,TRBV4-2
TGTGCCAGCAGTTACAGCTCGGGACAGCTTCCACATGTATATCAGCCCCAGCATTTT,CASSYSSGQLPHVYQPQHF,TRBD1,TRBJ1-5,few,TRBV6-5
TGTGCCAGCAGTACCCGGGCCCCTTACAATGAGCAGTTCTTC,CASSTRAPYNEQFF,.,TRBJ2-1,.,TRBV12-3/TRBV12-4
TGCAGCGTTGTTTCCACGGGCGGACAGCCCCAGCATTTT,CSVVSTGGQPQHF,.,TRBJ1-5,many,TRBV29-1
TGTGCCAGCAGCATACTAGCGGGAGACAGTGAGCAGTTCTTC,CASSILAGDSEQFF,TRBD2,TRBJ2-1,.,TRBV27
TGTGCCAGCTCTGTTTTGGGGTGGGAGACCCAGTACTTC,CASSVLGWETQYF,.,TRBJ2-5,.,TRBV6-1
TGCGCCAGCAGCTTGGGTGGGACGGTGAACACTGAAGCTTTCTTT,CASSLGGTVNTEAFF,.,TRBJ1-1,few,TRBV5-1
TGTGCCAGCAGCCCCGAGGGCGGCGAGCAGTACTTC,CASSPEGGEQYF,.,TRBJ2-7,.,TRBV7-3
TGCGCCAGCAGCTTGGACGTGACAGGGAGTAAAGCAGAGACCCAGTACTTC,CASSLDVTGSKAETQYF,TRBD1,TRBJ2-5,.,TRBV5-1
TGCAGCGTCGAATCCAGGGGAGCCCGGATACAGTTCTTC,CSVESRGARIQFF,.,TRBJ2-1,many,TRBV29-1
TGTGCCACCAGTGATTTTGACAGAACTAGCACAGATACGCAGTATTTT,CATSDFDRTSTDTQYF,.,TRBJ2-3,.,TRBV24-1
TGCGCCAGCAGCCTCAGGAGGGAACTAGCTATCGATACGCAGTATTTT,CASSLRRELAIDTQYF,.,TRBJ2-3,.,TRBV4-3
TGTGCCAGCAGTCTACTAGGATACGAGCAGTACTTC,CASSLLGYEQYF,.,TRBJ2-7,many,TRBV12-3/TRBV12-4
TGTGCCAGCAGCATGTCGGGACTGACCTACGAGCAGTACTTC,CASSMSGLTYEQYF,.,TRBJ2-7,.,TRBV6-1
TGCAGTGCTAGAGAAACCATCTACAATGAGCAGTTCTTC,CSARETIYNEQFF,.,TRBJ2-1,few,TRBV20-1
TGCGCCAGCAGCCTGGGACAGACCTTGAACACCGGGGAGCTGTTTTTT,CASSLGQTLNTGELFF,TRBD1,TRBJ2-2,.,TRBV5-1
TGCAGTGCTCAACGACAGGGTTTCCCCTACGAGCAGTACTTC,CSAQRQGFPYEQYF,TRBD1,TRBJ2-7,.,TRBV20-1
TGTGCCAGCAGTGAAGGTTCTAGTGGATACACAGATACGCAGTATTTT,CASSEGSSGYTDTQYF,.,TRBJ2-3,many,TRBV2
TGTGCCAGCTCACCACCGGGGGTCACCTACGAGCAGTACTTC,CASSPPGVTYEQYF,.,TRBJ2-7,.,TRBV18
TGTGCCACCAGTGATACCAGATGGGGTGAGCAGTTCTTC,CATSDTRWGEQFF,.,TRBJ2-1,.,TRBV24-1